The T cell receptor (beta chain) described here comes from a study of metastatic and nonmetastatic thyroid tumors. Study summary: Samples came from malignant and benign thyroid patients, and repertoires were compared across blood and tumor or nodule tissue.

As concerns this clone: The antigen is unknown. A read error may produce the germline difference seen at one junction end.

Germline V gene sequence: CDR1 MNHNS, CDR2 SASEGT. This CDR3 has 17 residues. The study, taken as a whole, reports: In blood and tumor, TCR beta diversity was reportedly significantly higher in malignant thyroid tumors than in benign nodules.

There were no patients who had received any treatment before thyroid surgery. Per the authors' pipeline: In papillary thyroid cancer, a distant-metastasis classifier was built using CDR3 differences across clinicopathological groups. TCRdb re-analyzed the PCR reads through MiXCR. It is TCRdb's table, rather than the study itself, that gives the V and J calls and clone size. This table holds about 90,000 clones, roughly 8.6% found once. Sequencing was done on a sample of blood. The chain couples TRBV6-1 to TRBJ1-2; 9 nucleotides match TRBD1. The sequence derives from a female donor with papillary thyroid cancer or a benign thyroid nodule (not recorded which). Some clones in this sample may be carry-over from other donors' samples. The CDR3 DNA sequence: TGTGCCAGCGGGACAGGGAAGTATATCCCGGATAACCATGGCTACACCTTT. Translating it yields CASGTGKYIPDNHGYTF.